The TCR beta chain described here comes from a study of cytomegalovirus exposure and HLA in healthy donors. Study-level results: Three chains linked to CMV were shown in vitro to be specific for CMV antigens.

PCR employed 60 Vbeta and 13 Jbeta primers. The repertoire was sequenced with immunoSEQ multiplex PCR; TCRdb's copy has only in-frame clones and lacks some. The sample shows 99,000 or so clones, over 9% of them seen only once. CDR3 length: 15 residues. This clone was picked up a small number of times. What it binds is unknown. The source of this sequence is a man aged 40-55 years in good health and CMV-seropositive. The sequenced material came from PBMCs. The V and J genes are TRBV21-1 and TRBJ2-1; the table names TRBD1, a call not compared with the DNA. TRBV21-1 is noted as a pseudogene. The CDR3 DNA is TGTGCCAGCAGCAAAGAGGCGACAGCCCACAATGAGCAGTTCTTC. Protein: CASSKEATAHNEQFF.